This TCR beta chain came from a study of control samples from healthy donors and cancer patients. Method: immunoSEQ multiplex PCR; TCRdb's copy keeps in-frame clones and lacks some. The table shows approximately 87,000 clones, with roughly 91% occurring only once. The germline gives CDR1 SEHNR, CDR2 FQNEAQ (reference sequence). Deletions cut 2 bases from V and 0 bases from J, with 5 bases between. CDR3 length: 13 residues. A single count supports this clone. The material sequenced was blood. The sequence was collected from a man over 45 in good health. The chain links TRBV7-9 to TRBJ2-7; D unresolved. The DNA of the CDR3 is TGTGCCAGCAGCTTAACTCGCTCCTACGAGCAGTACTTC. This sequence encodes CASSLTRSYEQYF.